This T cell receptor beta chain was documented in a study of CXCR3-negative and CXCR3-positive naive CD8 T cells. Looked up from germline, CDR1 is MRHNA and CDR2 is SNTAGT. The CDR3 has 13 amino acids. By phenotype, naive CD8+ T cells were CD45RO-CCR7+CD27+CD95-. It was by 5' RACE with UMI labels that the TRB cDNA libraries were prepared. TCRdb processed the 5' RACE reads again and assigns one entry to each CDR3 protein, with no DNA. The ten most abundant clones cover about 1.5% of a sample with 70,000 to 95,000 distinct CDR3 sequences. Sample: naive CXCR3- CD8+ T cells from blood. Subset described: CD45RO-CCR7+CD27+CD95- naive CD8+ T cells lacking CXCR3 (TNR3-). The rearrangement joins TRBV6-4 to TRBJ2-1; without DNA, the TCRdb call of TRBD1 cannot be checked. The sequence was collected from a human donor in good health. Some clones in this sample may be carry-over from other donors' samples. CDR3 sequence: CALTRGPYNEQFF.